Listed below are T cell receptor beta chains from one sample, sequenced in a study of OX40 agonist ivuxolimab in advanced cancers. Sequencing used immunoSEQ multiplex PCR; TCRdb keeps in-frame clones, though not all of them. The profile shows tens of thousands of clones, around 86% of them singletons. The source was CD4+ or CD8+ T cells sorted from blood, collected in a trial of the OX40 agonist ivuxolimab. The receptors here all came from an adult with an advanced solid tumor such as melanoma, head and neck, liver or kidney cancer. CDR3s include the opening cysteine and the closing phenylalanine or tryptophan. The D gene is left open where the match is weak. Not all rows give a size; the values are once, few, many and, for expanded clones, a class.

v_call	j_call	clone_size	d_call	cdr3_aa	cdr3_nt
TRBV10-1	TRBJ1-3	NA	NA	CASSESNRTGNTIYF	TGCGCCAGCAGTGAGTCTAACAGGACTGGAAACACCATATATTTT
TRBV7-2	TRBJ2-6	NA	TRBD2	CASSDITSGGASGANVLTF	TGTGCCAGCAGCGACATCACTAGCGGGGGGGCCTCTGGGGCCAACGTCCTGACTTTC
TRBV19	TRBJ2-2	NA	TRBD2	CASRKNSGLAGALGTGELFF	TGTGCCAGTAGGAAAAACTCGGGACTAGCGGGAGCATTGGGCACCGGGGAGCTGTTTTTT
TRBV6-5	TRBJ1-5	NA	NA	CASRQGRGPQHF	TGTGCCAGCAGGCAGGGGCGGGGGCCCCAGCATTTT
TRBV5-6	TRBJ1-1	NA	NA	CAGSWGPREAFF	TGTGCCGGCAGCTGGGGGCCGCGGGAGGCTTTCTTT
TRBV28	TRBJ2-3	once	NA	CASSFSPGLTDTQYF	TGTGCCAGCAGCTTTAGCCCGGGGTTAACAGATACGCAGTATTTT
TRBV6-1	TRBJ2-7	NA	NA	CASSAQAAGAGPYEQYF	TGTGCCAGCAGTGCACAGGCGGCGGGGGCCGGACCCTACGAGCAGTACTTC
TRBV11-2	TRBJ2-7	NA	TRBD2	CASSPPTSGPYEQYF	TGTGCCAGCAGCCCCCCGACTAGCGGACCCTACGAGCAGTACTTC
TRBV28	TRBJ1-5	NA	NA	CASSFEHQHSNQPQHF	TGTGCCAGCAGCTTCGAACACCAACATAGCAATCAGCCCCAGCATTTT
TRBV2	TRBJ2-2	NA	NA	CASSGTGRNTGELFF	TGTGCCAGCAGTGGGACGGGGAGAAACACCGGGGAGCTGTTTTTT
TRBV5-1	TRBJ2-7	once	TRBD1	CASTTGTGEYEQYF	TGCGCCAGCACTACCGGGACAGGGGAGTACGAGCAGTACTTC
TRBV6-1	TRBJ2-7	NA	NA	CASSEETWSSYEQYF	TGTGCCAGCAGTGAAGAGACGTGGAGCTCCTACGAGCAGTACTTC
TRBV5-1	TRBJ1-1	NA	NA	CASSSDNQNTEAFF	TGCGCCAGCAGCTCGGACAACCAGAACACTGAAGCTTTCTTT
TRBV6-1	TRBJ1-5	NA	NA	CASSEGNGNQPQHF	TGTGCCAGCAGTGAAGGAAACGGAAATCAGCCCCAGCATTTT
TRBV2	TRBJ1-6	NA	NA	CASSEREANSPLHF	TGTGCCAGCAGTGAAAGGGAAGCGAATTCACCCCTCCACTTT
TRBV7-2	TRBJ1-1	NA	NA	CASSLVGIGRNPNTEAFF	TGTGCCAGCAGCTTAGTTGGTATCGGCAGAAATCCGAACACTGAAGCTTTCTTT
TRBV28	TRBJ1-2	NA	NA	CASSSARTTYGYTF	TGTGCCAGCAGTTCCGCGCGGACAACCTATGGCTACACCTTC
TRBV4-2	TRBJ2-3	NA	TRBD1	CASTRDRDVTDTQYF	TGTGCCAGCACCCGGGACAGGGATGTCACAGATACGCAGTATTTT
TRBV18	TRBJ1-3	NA	NA	CASSPGGDGYTIYF	TGTGCCAGCTCACCCGGGGGGGACGGATACACCATATATTTT
TRBV27	TRBJ2-7	NA	NA	CARPIRRRLPPAGLYF	TGTGCCAGACCTATTCGCCGACGTCTTCCTCCGGCCGGGCTCTACTTC
TRBV2	TRBJ1-5	few	NA	CASSADGQPQHF	TGTGCCAGCAGTGCAGATGGTCAGCCCCAGCATTTT
TRBV7-8	TRBJ1-4	NA	NA	CASSLVGNSNEKLFF	TGTGCCAGCAGCTTAGTGGGAAATTCTAATGAAAAACTGTTTTTT
TRBV15	TRBJ2-7	NA	NA	CATSPRTFIYEQYF	TGTGCCACCAGCCCTCGGACCTTTATCTACGAGCAGTACTTC
TRBV5-1	TRBJ2-3	NA	NA	CASRTDPSTDTQYF	TGCGCCAGCAGGACAGACCCCTCCACAGATACGCAGTATTTT
TRBV19	TRBJ2-3	few	NA	CASSDMRGATDTQYF	TGTGCCAGTTCGGATATGAGGGGGGCCACAGATACGCAGTATTTT
TRBV25-1	TRBJ2-2	NA	NA	CASGNTGELFF	TGTGCCAGCGGAAACACCGGGGAGCTGTTTTTT
TRBV27	TRBJ1-5	NA	NA	CASSPLRTTNQPQHF	TGTGCCAGCAGCCCCCTAAGGACAACGAATCAGCCCCAGCATTTT
TRBV19	TRBJ1-5	NA	NA	CASSISRTGNQPQHF	TGTGCCAGTAGTATATCCCGCACTGGCAATCAGCCCCAGCATTTT
TRBV10-3	TRBJ2-5	NA	NA	CAISSEPRETQYF	TGTGCCATCAGTTCTGAGCCAAGGGAGACCCAGTACTTC
TRBV27	TRBJ2-7	NA	NA	CASIPQGIMGYEQYF	TGTGCCAGCATCCCACAGGGAATTATGGGTTACGAGCAGTACTTC
TRBV9	TRBJ1-2	NA	TRBD1	CASSGSGQGLYGYTF	TGTGCCAGCAGCGGATCGGGACAGGGTCTCTATGGCTACACCTTC
TRBV6-4	TRBJ1-6	NA	TRBD1	CASRNFGTGGNSPLHF	TGTGCCAGCAGGAATTTCGGGACAGGGGGTAATTCACCCCTCCACTTT
TRBV7-9	TRBJ2-2	NA	NA	CASSRVTGELFF	TGTGCCAGCAGCAGGGTCACCGGGGAGCTGTTTTTT
TRBV7-2	TRBJ1-2	NA	TRBD1	CASSPDGAGQAHFYGYTF	TGTGCCAGCAGCCCAGACGGGGCGGGACAGGCTCACTTTTATGGCTACACCTTC
TRBV5-1	TRBJ1-2	few	TRBD1	CASSLGGQGKGYTF	TGCGCCAGCAGCTTGGGGGGACAGGGTAAGGGCTACACCTTC
TRBV27	TRBJ1-4	NA	TRBD1	CASKDRFSPFANEKLFF	TGTGCCAGCAAGGACAGGTTTTCCCCCTTCGCTAATGAAAAACTGTTTTTT
TRBV5-4	TRBJ2-5	NA	NA	CASTRQDQETQYF	TGTGCCAGCACCCGACAGGACCAAGAGACCCAGTACTTC
TRBV28	TRBJ1-6	NA	NA	CASSFVRGGLLNDSPLHF	TGTGCCAGCAGTTTTGTTCGGGGTGGTCTCCTTAACGATTCACCCCTCCACTTT
TRBV28	TRBJ2-7	NA	NA	CASSSHSGAGVEQYF	TGTGCCAGCAGCTCCCATTCAGGAGCCGGGGTCGAGCAGTACTTC
TRBV5-6	TRBJ2-7	NA	TRBD2	CASSFAASGRKTYEQYF	TGTGCCAGCAGCTTTGCCGCTAGCGGGAGGAAAACCTACGAGCAGTACTTC
TRBV5-1	TRBJ2-7	once	TRBD1	CASSSGQGGYEQYF	TGCGCCAGCAGCTCGGGACAGGGCGGCTACGAGCAGTACTTC
TRBV5-1	TRBJ2-2	once	NA	CASSWTPTGELFF	TGCGCCAGCAGTTGGACGCCAACCGGGGAGCTGTTTTTT
TRBV9	TRBJ2-1	NA	TRBD2	CASSETQRGSYNEQFF	TGTGCCAGCAGCGAGACACAGCGGGGGTCCTACAATGAGCAGTTCTTC
TRBV25-1	TRBJ1-6	NA	TRBD1	CASSDTGESSYNSPLHF	TGTGCCAGCAGTGATACAGGGGAGAGCTCCTATAATTCACCCCTCCACTTT
TRBV19	TRBJ1-5	NA	TRBD1	CASRPRTGGDQPQHF	TGTGCCAGTAGGCCTCGGACAGGGGGTGATCAGCCCCAGCATTTT
TRBV5-1	TRBJ2-3	NA	NA	CASSPDLPGGTDTQYF	TGCGCCAGCAGCCCCGATTTACCGGGCGGCACAGATACGCAGTATTTT
TRBV4-2	TRBJ1-6	NA	TRBD1	CASSRTGTVNSPLHF	TGTGCCAGCAGCCGAACCGGGACAGTGAATTCACCCCTCCACTTT
TRBV25-1	TRBJ1-1	NA	NA	CASSRMNTEAFF	TGTGCTTCGTCCCGGATGAACACTGAAGCTTTCTTT
TRBV5-4	TRBJ1-2	NA	TRBD1	CASSLVLGDRGKGYTF	TGTGCCAGCAGCTTGGTTTTGGGGGACAGGGGGAAAGGCTACACCTTC